The 7 T cell receptor beta chains given below trace back to one sample, sequenced in a study of blood T cell repertoires in COVID-19. Method: immunoSEQ multiplex PCR; TCRdb's copy keeps in-frame clones and lacks some. The data show 70,000 to 80,000 clones, approximately 89% seen once. Sequenced material: peripheral blood. Receptors originate from a human donor in a cohort sampled during active COVID-19.

The genes are TRBV4-1 and TRBJ2-7, with 14 bases lining up with TRBD2. The V and J ends lost 1 base and 3 bases, in that order; junction bases with no gene match: 2. The CDR3 length is 16 residues. Germline V gene data show CDR1 as MGHRA and CDR2 as YSYEKL. Written as DNA, the CDR3 is TGCGCCAGCAGCCAAGGGACTAGCGGGGGGAACTACGAGCAGTACTTC. Encoded protein: CASSQGTSGGNYEQYF.

V usage is TRBV7-2 and J usage is TRBJ2-5; 12 nucleotides agree with TRBD2. The V and J ends lost 5 bases and 7 bases, in that order; junction bases with no gene match: 11. This CDR3 has 16 residues. CDR1 and CDR2 (germline): SGHTA, FQGNSA. Here the CDR3 reads CASSPSSGGGLVTQYF. CDR3 DNA sequence: TGTGCCAGCAGCCCATCTAGCGGGGGGGGCCTAGTGACCCAGTACTTC.

The chain has TRBV6-1 and TRBJ2-7; TRBD1 agrees at 9 bases. The CDR3 has 12 residues. V was clipped by 7 bases and J by 6 bases; unmatched bases: 4. The germline V gene has CDR1 MNHNS and CDR2 SASEGT. The CDR3 loop reads CASTRDRAEQYF. CDR3 coding DNA: TGTGCCAGCACCAGGGACAGGGCCGAGCAGTACTTC.

The chain employs TRBV7-9 and TRBJ1-2, with TRBD1 as a possible D gene (5 bases). The CDR3 is 15 residues long. V shed 3 bases and J shed 0 bases, with 11 bases lying between them. Germline V gene lookup returns CDR1 SEHNR and CDR2 FQNEAQ (reference sequence). CDR3 sequence: CASSLGQIPNYGYTF. DNA of the CDR3: TGTGCCAGCAGCTTGGGGCAGATACCTAACTATGGCTACACCTTC.

This clone was seen just once. The chain combines TRBV30 with TRBJ2-7; 8 bases agree with TRBD1. This CDR3 contains 14 residues. Germline CDR1 is GTSNPN and CDR2 is SVGIG (reference sequence). V lost 3 bases, J lost 6 bases, and 10 bases stayed unmatched. The CDR3 sequence: CAWSYKDRAGEQYF. The CDR3 DNA reads TGTGCCTGGAGCTACAAGGACAGGGCGGGCGAGCAGTACTTC.

The rearrangement uses TRBV5-8 and TRBJ1-1, with D perhaps matching TRBD1 (5 bases). The V end was cut by 4 bases, the J end by 1 base, with 8 bases between. Germline assignment: CDR1 SGHTS and CDR2 YDEGEE. The length of the CDR3 is 13 residues. This CDR3 is CASSKRGNTEAFF. The CDR3 DNA reads as TGTGCCAGCAGCAAAAGGGGGAACACTGAAGCTTTCTTT.

This chain connects TRBV7-3 to TRBJ2-3; D is unclear. This CDR3 has 13 amino acids. Germline V gives CDR1 SGHTA, CDR2 FQGTGA. Trimming left V 6 bases short and J 4 bases short, with 11 bases between. CDR3 region: CASSLGPPDTQYF. The CDR3 DNA reads TGTGCCAGCAGTCTAGGCCCCCCAGATACGCAGTATTTT.